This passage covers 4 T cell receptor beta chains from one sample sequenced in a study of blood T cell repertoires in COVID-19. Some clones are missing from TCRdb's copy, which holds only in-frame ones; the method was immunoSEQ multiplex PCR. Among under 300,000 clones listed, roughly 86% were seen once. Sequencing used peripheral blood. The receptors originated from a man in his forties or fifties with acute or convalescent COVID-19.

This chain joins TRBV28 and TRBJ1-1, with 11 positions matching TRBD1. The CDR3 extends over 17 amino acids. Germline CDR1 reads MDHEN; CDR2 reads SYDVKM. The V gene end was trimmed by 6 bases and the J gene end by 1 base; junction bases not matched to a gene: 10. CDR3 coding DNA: TGTGCCAGCAGCCTGGGGACAGGGGGGAATTGGAACACTGAAGCTTTCTTT. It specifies CASSLGTGGNWNTEAFF.

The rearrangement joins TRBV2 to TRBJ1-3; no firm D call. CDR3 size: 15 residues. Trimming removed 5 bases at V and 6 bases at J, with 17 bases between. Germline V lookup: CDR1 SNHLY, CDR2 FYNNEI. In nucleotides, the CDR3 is TGTGCCAGCAGTAGAGATTTAACAGTCACAAACACCATATATTTT. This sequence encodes CASSRDLTVTNTIYF.

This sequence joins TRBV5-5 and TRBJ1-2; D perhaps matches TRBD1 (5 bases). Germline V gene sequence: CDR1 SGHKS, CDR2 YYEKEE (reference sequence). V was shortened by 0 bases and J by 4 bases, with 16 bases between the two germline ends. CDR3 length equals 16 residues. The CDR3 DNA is TGTGCCAGCAGCTTGGATTTGCGGAGACAGCTCTATGGCTACACCTTC. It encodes CASSLDLRRQLYGYTF.

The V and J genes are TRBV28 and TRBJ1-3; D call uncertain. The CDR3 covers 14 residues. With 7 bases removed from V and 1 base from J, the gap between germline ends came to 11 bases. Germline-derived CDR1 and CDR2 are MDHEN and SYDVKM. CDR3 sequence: CASTPPGSGNTIYF. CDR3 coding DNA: TGTGCCAGCACCCCCCCAGGATCTGGAAACACCATATATTTT.